The clone carrying this T cell receptor (beta chain) was observed a handful of times. Sample treatment: 15 to 20 received Ad26.COV2.S at low or high dose, single or two shots; 5 received placebo; per-sample allocation not given. Samples analyzed were those drawn on day 63 after the first vaccine or placebo injection. Cohort 1b enrolled adults aged 18-55 years in Boston. Wuhan-strain spike was delivered by a replication-incompetent Ad26 vector. Some clones are missing from TCRdb's copy, which holds only in-frame ones; the method was immunoSEQ multiplex PCR. The table includes about 350,000 clones, more than 75% detected once. The data are from a study of Ad26.COV2.S vaccination and SARS-CoV-2 variants. On the study more broadly: Donor was one of the participants in the Ad26.COV2.S arm of the COV1001 trial.

V lost 1 base and J 7 bases, leaving 9 bases between the germline ends. CDR3 length: 13 residues. Germline V gene lookup returns CDR1 LNHNV and CDR2 YYDKDF (reference sequence). The sample here was peripheral blood, taken in a trial of Ad26.COV2.S vaccine versus placebo. The sequence was obtained from a person aged 18-65 years who received the Ad26.COV2.S COVID-19 vaccine or a placebo. The chain employs TRBV15 and TRBJ2-3, with D unclear. The CDR3 DNA is TGTGCCACCAGCAGAGCGTGGGAAAATACGCAGTATTTT. This gives the protein CATSRAWENTQYF.